This is a list of T cell receptor beta chains from one sample in a study of shared clonotypes between healthy human individuals. Generated by immunoSEQ multiplex PCR, the TCRdb table keeps only in-frame clones and is missing some. In the table there are over 950,000 clones, roughly 77% of which are singletons. The sample taken for sequencing was memory CD4+ T cells from PBMCs. These receptors came from a man aged 18 to 30 in good health. Some clones in this sample may be carry-over from other donors' samples. CDR3s include the opening cysteine and the closing phenylalanine or tryptophan. Each record gives: V gene, CDR3 length, J gene, clone size, D gene, CDR3 DNA, CDR3 protein. A D gene is named only where the DNA matches it firmly. Only some rows state a clone size, as once, few, many or a class for expanded clones.

>TRBV5-1|13|TRBJ2-5|-|TRBD1
TGCGCCAGCAGTACCGGGACAGACGAGACCCAGTACTTC
CASSTGTDETQYF
>TRBV2|17|TRBJ2-1|-|-
TGTGCCAGCAGTGAATTACGTAGGTCTGAGAGCTCTCAGGAGCAGTTCTTC
CASSELRRSESSQEQFF
>TRBV15|15|TRBJ2-7|-|TRBD1
TGTGCCACCAGCACCAACAGGGGTTGGATCTACGAGCAGTACTTC
CATSTNRGWIYEQYF
>TRBV5-1|13|TRBJ1-2|many|-
TGCGCCAGCAGCTTGGGGCAAAGTAGGGGCTACACCTTC
CASSLGQSRGYTF
>TRBV19|15|TRBJ1-1|-|-
TGTGCCAGTAGTCCAAAGACAGGTCGAAGCACTGAAGCTTTCTTT
CASSPKTGRSTEAFF
>TRBV2|13|TRBJ2-1|-|TRBD2
TGTGCCAGCCAGGCTAGCGGTTACAATGAGCAGTTCTTC
CASQASGYNEQFF
>TRBV28|15|TRBJ2-2|few|-
TGTGCCAGCAGACCTACAGGGTGGGACACCGGGGAGCTGTTTTTT
CASRPTGWDTGELFF
>TRBV7-2|15|TRBJ2-5|-|TRBD1
TGTGCCAGCAGCGCCCGGGACAGGGGCCAAGAGACCCAGTACTTC
CASSARDRGQETQYF
>TRBV6-6|14|TRBJ1-2|once|-
TGTGCCAGCAGTCCCCTACAGCTTTCCTATGGCTACACCTTC
CASSPLQLSYGYTF
>TRBV5-1|14|TRBJ2-5|-|-
TGCGCCAGCAGCTTTAATGGGGGACAAGAGACCCAGTACTTC
CASSFNGGQETQYF
>TRBV10-3|15|TRBJ2-2|-|TRBD2
TGTGCCATCAGTGGGATAGCGGGAGAGACCGGGGAGCTGTTTTTT
CAISGIAGETGELFF
>TRBV27|15|TRBJ2-3|-|TRBD1
TGTGCCAGCAGTTTTCCGGGACAGGGTTCCGATACGCAGTATTTT
CASSFPGQGSDTQYF
>TRBV4-2|17|TRBJ2-3|-|TRBD1
TGTGCCAGCAGCCAGGCCAACGCCGGGACAGGGGCGGGCGGGCAGTATTTT
CASSQANAGTGAGGQYF
>TRBV30|14|TRBJ1-3|-|-
TGTGCCTGGAGTCTAAGGGCTCATGGAAACACCATATATTTT
CAWSLRAHGNTIYF
>TRBV7-6|16|TRBJ2-1|few|-
TGTGCCAGCAGCCTCGAGGTGGTAGCGGAAAACAATGAGCAGTTCTTC
CASSLEVVAENNEQFF
>TRBV19|14|TRBJ1-4|once|-
TGTGCCAGTAGTATTGTAGGGCGCAATGAAAAACTGTTTTTT
CASSIVGRNEKLFF
>TRBV14|15|TRBJ2-5|few|TRBD2
TGTGCCAGCAGCCCATCGGGACTAGCGGGATTTACCTACTACTTC
CASSPSGLAGFTYYF
>TRBV7-3|15|TRBJ2-1|-|-
TGTGCCAGCAGCTTAATGTCTGGCAGTTGGGATGAGCAGTTCTTC
CASSLMSGSWDEQFF
>TRBV5-6|16|TRBJ2-3|-|TRBD2
TGTGCCAGCAGCCCTCCGGCGGGAGGGCTTTCAGATACGCAGTATTTT
CASSPPAGGLSDTQYF
>TRBV11-2|13|TRBJ1-2|-|-
TGTGCCAGCAGCTTATCCTTCCTTTATGGCTACACCTTC
CASSLSFLYGYTF
>TRBV7-9|14|TRBJ1-1|many|-
TGTGCCAGCAGCGTGGGACGCGGGAACACTGAAGCTTTCTTT
CASSVGRGNTEAFF
>TRBV9|17|TRBJ2-1|-|TRBD2
TGTGCCAGCAGTGACCCGACAAGCGGGGCCCGCCTAAGTGAGCAGTTCTTC
CASSDPTSGARLSEQFF
>TRBV10-3|13|TRBJ1-1|-|-
TGTGCCATCAGTGAGTCCGCGGTGAATGAAGCTTTCTTT
CAISESAVNEAFF
>TRBV9|16|TRBJ2-3|-|-
TGTGCCAGCAGCGGACCAGTCGCGGAGGGGACAGATACGCAGTATTTT
CASSGPVAEGTDTQYF
>TRBV18|16|TRBJ1-3|-|TRBD1
TGTGCCAGCTCACAGGACGGGACAGGGTCTGGAAACACCATATATTTT
CASSQDGTGSGNTIYF
>TRBV6-5|13|TRBJ2-7|-|-
TGTGCCAGCAGTTATACGGCGACCTACGAGCAGTACTTC
CASSYTATYEQYF
>TRBV11-2|15|TRBJ1-4|-|-
TGTGCCAGCAGCCAAGCGCGACAGGTTAATGAAAAACTGTTTTTT
CASSQARQVNEKLFF
>TRBV11-2|15|TRBJ1-3|-|-
TGTGCCAGCAGCTTAGATTTGCCTGCTGGAAACACCATATATTTT
CASSLDLPAGNTIYF
>TRBV7-9|13|TRBJ1-4|-|-
TGTGCCAGCAGCTTCGTCCCAGCCGAAAAACTGTTTTTT
CASSFVPAEKLFF
>TRBV30|14|TRBJ2-5|many|-
TGTGCCTGGAGTACGGCAGGGTGGCAAGAGACCCAGTACTTC
CAWSTAGWQETQYF
>TRBV18|14|TRBJ1-2|-|TRBD1
TGTGCCAGCTCACCCCAGGAACAGGGGGATGGCTACACCTTC
CASSPQEQGDGYTF
>TRBV6-6|15|TRBJ1-1|-|-
TGTGCCAGCAGTTACTCAGGGACGGGAGAGACCCGGGCTTTCTTT
CASSYSGTGETRAFF
>TRBV28|13|TRBJ1-2|once|-
TGTGCCAGCAGCCCGAGGCAGCTCTATGGCTACACCTTC
CASSPRQLYGYTF
>TRBV6-1|16|TRBJ2-1|-|-
TGTGCCAGCAGTGTTATCCCTGGGGGTCTCTACAATGAGCAGTTCTTC
CASSVIPGGLYNEQFF
>TRBV18|14|TRBJ1-1|once|-
TGTGCCAGCTCACCAACCAGGGGCCTGACTGAAGCTTTCTTT
CASSPTRGLTEAFF